A single sample gave rise to the 8 T cell receptor beta chains below, sequenced in a study of T cell responses to AZD1222 COVID-19 vaccine. Profiled with immunoSEQ multiplex PCR; TCRdb holds only in-frame clones, not every one. Found here are about 100,000 clones, nearly 90% of them singletons; the top ten hold 2.5% to 3%. Sequenced material: peripheral blood, taken on day 0 of AZD1222 vaccination. Receptors were obtained from an adult in good health.

The CDR3 coding sequence is TGTGCCTGGAAGATCTCCACTGAAGCTTTCTTT. Amino acid sequence: CAWKISTEAFF. V is TRBV30 and J is TRBJ1-1; the D is unclear. The CDR3 loop spans 11 amino acids. Germline V gene sequence: CDR1 GTSNPN, CDR2 SVGIG (reference sequence). V was shortened by 4 bases and J by 4 bases, with 7 bases between the two germline ends.

The chain carries TRBV7-3 and TRBJ1-5; D is undetermined. V dropped 6 bases and J dropped 6 bases, with 6 bases sitting between them. The CDR3 has 11 residues. Per the germline V gene, CDR1 is SGHTA and CDR2 is FQGTGA. CDR3 bases: TGTGCCAGCAGGCCTCCTCAGCCCCAGCATTTT. Its translation: CASRPPQPQHF.

The genes are TRBV7-9 and TRBJ2-2, with 9 bases matching TRBD2. The CDR3 totals 17 residues. From germline, CDR1 is SEHNR and CDR2 FQNEAQ (reference sequence). V lost 4 bases and J lost 1; bases outside the gene matches: 7. CDR3 amino acids: CASSYPAGGMNTGELFF. The CDR3 nucleotides read TGTGCCAGCAGCTATCCAGCGGGGGGTATGAACACCGGGGAGCTGTTTTTT. The complete variable domain, with remaining parts taken from reference TRBV7-9 and TRBJ2-2, reads DTGVSQNPRHKITKRGQNVTFRCDPISEHNRLYWYRQTLGQGPEFLTYFQNEAQLEKSRLLSDRFSAERPKGSFSTLEIQRTEQGDSAMYLCASSYPAGGMNTGELFFGEGSRLTVL.

The V gene is TRBV7-2, the J gene TRBJ2-3; 14 bases line up with TRBD2. This CDR3 spans 16 amino acids. Germline V lookup: CDR1 SGHTA, CDR2 FQGNSA. V was pared by 4 bases and J by 5 bases, with 5 bases of the junction left unmatched. CDR3 DNA sequence: TGTGCCAGCAGCTCCGGGACTAGCGGGGGTGGAGATACGCAGTATTTT. Amino acids: CASSSGTSGGGDTQYF.

This clone showed up just a few times. The CDR3 DNA sequence: TGTGCCAGCAGCTCCAGAGGCGGGACTAGCGGGAGTTCTTACGAGCAGTACGTC. It yields the protein CASSSRGGTSGSSYEQYV. V gene TRBV21-1 combines with J gene TRBJ2-7; TRBD2, the D gene given by the table, was not confirmed from the DNA. TRBV21-1 counts as a pseudogene. This CDR3 comprises 18 residues.

The chain uses TRBV9 and TRBJ1-1; unclear D gene. Germline lookup yields CDR1 SGDLS and CDR2 YYNGEE. V was cut by 0 bases and J by 4 bases, with 10 bases left in between. The CDR3 is 14 residues long. The CDR3 DNA reads as TGTGCCAGCAGCGTAGCCTCAGAGGGCACTGAAGCTTTCTTT. Protein: CASSVASEGTEAFF.

This clone has just a few counts. The chain carries TRBV7-8 and TRBJ1-3; 8 bases are shared with TRBD1. Per germline, CDR1 SGHVS and CDR2 FQNEAQ. V trimming: 2 bases; J trimming: 3 bases; junction bases outside the gene matches: 6. The CDR3 extends over 16 amino acids. CDR3 amino acids: CASSLQGQGFGNTIYF. The CDR3 DNA follows: TGTGCCAGCAGCTTACAAGGACAGGGATTTGGAAACACCATATATTTT.

This chain uses TRBV5-6 with TRBJ2-7; the D is unclear. Germline lookup yields CDR1 SGHDT and CDR2 YYEEEE. This CDR3 spans 14 amino acids. Trimming removed 3 bases from V and 3 bases from J, with 13 bases in between. CDR3 amino acids: CASSYGRPDYEQYV. As DNA, the CDR3 is TGTGCCAGCAGCTACGGCAGGCCAGACTACGAGCAGTACGTC.